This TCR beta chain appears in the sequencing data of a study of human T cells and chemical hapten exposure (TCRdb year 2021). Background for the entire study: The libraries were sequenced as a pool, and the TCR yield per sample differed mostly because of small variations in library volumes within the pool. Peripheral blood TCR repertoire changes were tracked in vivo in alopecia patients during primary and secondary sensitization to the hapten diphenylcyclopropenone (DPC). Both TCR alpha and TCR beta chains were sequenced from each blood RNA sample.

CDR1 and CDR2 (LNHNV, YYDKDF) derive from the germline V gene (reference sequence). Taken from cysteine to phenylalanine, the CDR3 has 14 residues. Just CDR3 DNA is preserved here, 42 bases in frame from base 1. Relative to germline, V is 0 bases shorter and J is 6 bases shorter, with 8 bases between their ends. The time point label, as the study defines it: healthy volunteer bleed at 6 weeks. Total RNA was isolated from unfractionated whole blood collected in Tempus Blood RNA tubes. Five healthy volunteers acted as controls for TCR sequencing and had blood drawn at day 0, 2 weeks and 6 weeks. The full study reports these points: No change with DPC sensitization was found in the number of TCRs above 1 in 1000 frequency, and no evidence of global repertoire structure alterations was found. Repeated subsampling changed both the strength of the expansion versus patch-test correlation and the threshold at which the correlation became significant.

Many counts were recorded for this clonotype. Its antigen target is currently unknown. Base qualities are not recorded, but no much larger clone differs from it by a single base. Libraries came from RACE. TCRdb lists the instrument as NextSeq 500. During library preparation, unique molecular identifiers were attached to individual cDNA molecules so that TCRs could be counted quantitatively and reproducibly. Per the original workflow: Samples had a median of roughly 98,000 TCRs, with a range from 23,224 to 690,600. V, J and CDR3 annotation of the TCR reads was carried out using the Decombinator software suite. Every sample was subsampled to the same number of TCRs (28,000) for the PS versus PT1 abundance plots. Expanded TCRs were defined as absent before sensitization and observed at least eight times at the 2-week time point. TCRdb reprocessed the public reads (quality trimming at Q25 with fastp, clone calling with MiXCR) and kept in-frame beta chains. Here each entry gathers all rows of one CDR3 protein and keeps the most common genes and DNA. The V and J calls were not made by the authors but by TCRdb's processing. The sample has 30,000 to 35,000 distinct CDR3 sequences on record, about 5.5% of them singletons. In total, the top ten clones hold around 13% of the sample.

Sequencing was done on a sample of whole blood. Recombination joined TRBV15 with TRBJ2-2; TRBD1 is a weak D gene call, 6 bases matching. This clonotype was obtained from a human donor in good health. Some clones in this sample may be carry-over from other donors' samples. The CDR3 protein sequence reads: CATSRDRTAGELFF. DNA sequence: TGTGCCACCAGCAGAGATCGGACAGCCGGGGAGCTGTTTTTT.